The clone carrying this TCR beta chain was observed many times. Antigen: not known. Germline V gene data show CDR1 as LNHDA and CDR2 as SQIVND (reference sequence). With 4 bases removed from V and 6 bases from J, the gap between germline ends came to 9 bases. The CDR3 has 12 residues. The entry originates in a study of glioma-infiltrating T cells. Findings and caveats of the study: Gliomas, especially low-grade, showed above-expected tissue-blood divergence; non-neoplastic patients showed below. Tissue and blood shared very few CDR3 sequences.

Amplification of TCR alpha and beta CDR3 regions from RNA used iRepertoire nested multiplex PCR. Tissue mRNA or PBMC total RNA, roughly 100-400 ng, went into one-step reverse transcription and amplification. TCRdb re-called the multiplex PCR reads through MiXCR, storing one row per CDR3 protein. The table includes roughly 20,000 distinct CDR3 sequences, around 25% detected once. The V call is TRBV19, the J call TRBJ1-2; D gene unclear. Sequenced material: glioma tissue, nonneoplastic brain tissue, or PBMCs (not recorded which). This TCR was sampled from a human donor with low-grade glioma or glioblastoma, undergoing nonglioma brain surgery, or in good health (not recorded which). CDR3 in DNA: TGTGCCAGTAGTAGATGGGTAGATGGCTACACCTTC. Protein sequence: CASSRWVDGYTF.